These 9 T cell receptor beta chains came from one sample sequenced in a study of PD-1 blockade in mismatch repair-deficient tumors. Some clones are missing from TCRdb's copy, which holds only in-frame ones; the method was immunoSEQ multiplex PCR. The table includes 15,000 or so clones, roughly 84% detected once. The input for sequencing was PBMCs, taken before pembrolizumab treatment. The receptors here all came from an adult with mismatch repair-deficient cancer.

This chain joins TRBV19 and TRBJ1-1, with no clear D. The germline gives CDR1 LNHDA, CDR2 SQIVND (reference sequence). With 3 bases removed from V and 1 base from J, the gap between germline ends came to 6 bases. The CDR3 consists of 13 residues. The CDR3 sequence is CASSIRRNTEAFF. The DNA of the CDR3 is TGTGCCAGTAGTATCCGTAGGAACACTGAAGCTTTCTTT. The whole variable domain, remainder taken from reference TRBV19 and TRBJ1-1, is DGGITQSPKYLFRKEGQNVTLSCEQNLNHDAMYWYRQDPGQGLRLIYYSQIVNDFQKGDIAEGYSVSREKKESFPLTVTSAQKNPTAFYLCASSIRRNTEAFFGQGTRLTVV.

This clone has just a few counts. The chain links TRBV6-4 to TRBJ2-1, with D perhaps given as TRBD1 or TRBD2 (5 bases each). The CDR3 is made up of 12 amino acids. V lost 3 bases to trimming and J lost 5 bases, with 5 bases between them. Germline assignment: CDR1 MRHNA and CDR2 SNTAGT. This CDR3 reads CASSEGDNEQFF. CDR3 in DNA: TGTGCCAGCAGTGAGGGGGACAATGAGCAGTTCTTC.

CDR3 bases: TGTGCCAGCACTTCATCACGAGCTTTCTTT. Translated: CASTSSRAFF. The V and J genes are TRBV21-1 and TRBJ1-1. TRBV21-1 is a pseudogene segment. The CDR3 is made up of 10 amino acids.

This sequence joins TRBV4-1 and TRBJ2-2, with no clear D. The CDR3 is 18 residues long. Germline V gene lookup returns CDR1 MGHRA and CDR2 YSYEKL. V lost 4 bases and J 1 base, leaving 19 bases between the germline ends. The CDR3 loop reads CASSPSPLGRMNTGELFF. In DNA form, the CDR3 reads TGCGCCAGCAGCCCCAGTCCTCTCGGGCGGATGAACACCGGGGAGCTGTTTTTT.

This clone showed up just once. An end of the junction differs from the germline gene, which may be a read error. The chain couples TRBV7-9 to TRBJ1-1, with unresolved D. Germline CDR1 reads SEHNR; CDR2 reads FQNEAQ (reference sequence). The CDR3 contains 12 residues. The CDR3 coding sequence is TGTGCCAGCAGCCTAGCGGTCACTGAAGCTTTCTTT. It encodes CASSLAVTEAFF. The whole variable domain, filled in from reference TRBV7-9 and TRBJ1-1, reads DTGVSQNPRHKITKRGQNVTFRCDPISEHNRLYWYRQTLGQGPEFLTYFQNEAQLEKSRLLSDRFSAERPKGSFSTLEIQRTEQGDSAMYLCASSLAVTEAFFGQGTRLTVV.

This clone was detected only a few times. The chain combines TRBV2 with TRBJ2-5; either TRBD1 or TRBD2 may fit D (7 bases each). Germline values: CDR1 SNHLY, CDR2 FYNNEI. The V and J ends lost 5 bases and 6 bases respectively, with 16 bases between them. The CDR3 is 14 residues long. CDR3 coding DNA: TGTGCCAGCAGTCAGGGGGAGGGCCGCCAGACCCAGTACTTC. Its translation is CASSQGEGRQTQYF.

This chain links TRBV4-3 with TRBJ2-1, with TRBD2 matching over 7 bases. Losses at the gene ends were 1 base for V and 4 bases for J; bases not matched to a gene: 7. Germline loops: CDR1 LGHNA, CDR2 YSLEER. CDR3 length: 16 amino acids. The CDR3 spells CASSQVRAGSYNEQFF. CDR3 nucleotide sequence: TGCGCCAGCAGCCAAGTTAGAGCGGGATCTTACAATGAGCAGTTCTTC.

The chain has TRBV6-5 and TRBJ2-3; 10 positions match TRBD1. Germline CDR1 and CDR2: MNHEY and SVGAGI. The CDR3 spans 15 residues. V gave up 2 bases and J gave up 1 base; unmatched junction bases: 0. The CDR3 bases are TGTGCCAGCAGTTACGGGACAGGGGGCACAGATACGCAGTATTTT. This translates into CASSYGTGGTDTQYF.

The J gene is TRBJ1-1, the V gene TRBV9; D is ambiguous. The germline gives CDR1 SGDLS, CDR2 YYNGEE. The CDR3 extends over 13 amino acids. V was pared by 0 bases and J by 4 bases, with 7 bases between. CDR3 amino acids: CASSVVEGTEAFF. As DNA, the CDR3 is TGTGCCAGCAGCGTAGTAGAGGGCACTGAAGCTTTCTTT. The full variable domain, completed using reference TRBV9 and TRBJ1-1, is DSGVTQTPKHLITATGQRVTLRCSPRSGDLSVYWYQQSLDQGLQFLIQYYNGEERAKGNILERFSAQQFPDLHSELNLSSLELGDSALYFCASSVVEGTEAFFGQGTRLTVV.